A single sample is the source of the 18 T cell receptor beta chains below, sequenced in a study of cytomegalovirus exposure and HLA in healthy donors (dated by TCRdb to about 2017). Libraries were built with the immunoSEQ multiplex PCR assay. The multiplex PCR relied on a mix of 60 forward primers for TCR Vbeta segments and 13 reverse primers for TCR Jbeta segments. TCRdb limited this immuneACCESS table to in-frame rearrangements with V and J called. A share of clones is missing; checked studies link under half to unresolved V genes, and the rest is unexplained. The sample table holds around 190,000 clones, of which around 82% were seen once. Approximately 1.8% of the sample is in the top ten clones. Input material: PBMCs. These receptors were obtained from a man aged 40-49 years in good health and CMV-seropositive.

A word on this clone: This sample includes further DNA sequences coding for the same CDR3. The chain combines TRBV9 with TRBJ1-1; TRBD1 matches 7 bases. Per the germline V gene, CDR1 is SGDLS and CDR2 is YYNGEE. J was trimmed by 1 base and V by 5 bases; bases with no gene match: 2. This CDR3 comprises 13 residues. CDR3 amino acids: CASSAGGNTEAFF. The CDR3 region has the DNA TGTGCCAGCAGTGCAGGGGGGAACACTGAAGCTTTCTTT.

The chain couples TRBV5-1 to TRBJ2-7; TRBD1 agrees at 9 bases. Losses at the gene ends were 5 bases for V and 7 bases for J; bases not matched to a gene: 13. CDR1 is SGHRS, CDR2 YFSETQ, per germline. The CDR3 sequence is 15 residues long. The CDR3 bases are TGCGCCAGCAGTTGGCTTCCGGGACAGGGAGGAGAGCAGTACTTC. Protein: CASSWLPGQGGEQYF.

This chain links TRBV5-1 with TRBJ2-7; TRBD2 matches at 8 bases. J lost 7 bases, V lost 0 bases, and 6 bases had no gene match. The CDR3 is 14 amino acids. Germline lookup yields CDR1 SGHRS and CDR2 YFSETQ. For the CDR3, the DNA is TGCGCCAGCAGCTTGGGAGGGACTAGAAGGGAGCAGTACTTC. Its protein is CASSLGGTRREQYF.

The J gene is TRBJ2-1, the V gene TRBV19, with D possibly being TRBD2 (6 bases). The CDR3 consists of 15 residues. Germline loops: CDR1 LNHDA, CDR2 SQIVND (reference sequence). Trimming cost V 5 bases and J 1 base, with 12 bases left between them. CDR3 loop: CASSSGVPSYNEQFF. The CDR3, as DNA: TGTGCCAGTAGTTCGGGAGTCCCGTCCTACAATGAGCAGTTCTTC.

Concerning this clone: Other DNA sequences of this sample code for an identical CDR3. The genes are TRBV5-1 and TRBJ1-1; weak D call: TRBD1 (6 bases). The CDR3 totals 14 residues. The V end was cut by 4 bases, the J end by 0 bases, with 10 bases between. The germline V gene has CDR1 SGHRS and CDR2 YFSETQ. The DNA of the CDR3 is TGCGCCAGCAGCCGGGACACCATGAACACTGAAGCTTTCTTT. Translating it yields CASSRDTMNTEAFF.

The chain recombines TRBV7-9 with TRBJ2-3; 9 nucleotides match TRBD2. From germline, CDR1 is SEHNR and CDR2 FQNEAQ (reference sequence). The CDR3 runs 16 residues. V lost 2 bases and J lost 5; bases outside the gene matches: 8. CDR3 sequence: CASSLFTSGQRDTQYF. The CDR3, as DNA: TGTGCCAGCAGCTTATTTACTAGCGGGCAAAGAGATACGCAGTATTTT.

The chain employs TRBV6-6 and TRBJ1-3; TRBD1 matches 9 bases. The CDR3 extends over 16 amino acids. The germline V gene encodes CDR1 MNHNY and CDR2 SVGAGI (reference sequence). V gave up 5 bases and J gave up 4 bases; unmatched junction bases: 9. This CDR3 reads CASSPLQGADGNTIYF. CDR3 bases: TGTGCCAGCAGTCCCTTACAGGGGGCAGACGGAAACACCATATATTTT.

Concerning this clone: Its ends do not fully match the called genes, so a read error is possible. The rearrangement joins TRBV30 to TRBJ2-3; TRBD2 is a possible D gene (6 bases). The CDR3 is 15 residues long. In germline, CDR1 is GTSNPN, CDR2 SVGIG (reference sequence). The CDR3 DNA follows: TGTGCCTGGAGTTCGGGACTGCAGTTCACAGATGCGCAGTATTTT. Protein sequence: CAWSSGLQFTDAQYF.

The chain joins TRBV7-2 to TRBJ2-1; D is unclear. Germline V gene sequence: CDR1 SGHTA, CDR2 FQGNSA. This CDR3 is 15 amino acids long. The V and J ends lost 2 bases and 0 bases respectively, with 8 bases between them. Written as DNA, the CDR3 is TGTGCCAGCAGCTTAACGAAGAGCTCCTACAATGAGCAGTTCTTC. Its translation: CASSLTKSSYNEQFF.

This clone came up once. The V and J genes are TRBV6-6 and TRBJ1-5; no clear D gene. The germline CDR1 and CDR2 sequences are MNHNY and SVGAGI (reference sequence). There are 15 residues in the CDR3. Trimming took off 7 bases at V and 5 bases at J, with 18 bases between the two ends. The CDR3 DNA reads as TGTGCCAGCAACCTCCGACCCCCGGAGGATCAGCCCCAGCATTTT. This codes for CASNLRPPEDQPQHF.

J is TRBJ2-2 and V is TRBV5-1, with D possibly being TRBD1 (5 bases). Germline V gene sequence: CDR1 SGHRS, CDR2 YFSETQ. The CDR3 has 13 residues. Trimming took off 7 bases at V and 5 bases at J, with 12 bases between the two ends. The CDR3 here is CASRQGGTGELFF. CDR3 bases: TGCGCCAGCCGCCAGGGTGGGACCGGGGAGCTGTTTTTT. The whole variable domain, remainder taken from reference TRBV5-1 and TRBJ2-2, is KAGVTQTPRYLIKTRGQQVTLSCSPISGHRSVSWYQQTPGQGLQFLFEYFSETQRNKGNFPGRFSGRQFSNSRSEMNVSTLELGDSALYLCASRQGGTGELFFGEGSRLTVL.

The V and J genes are TRBV11-1 and TRBJ2-7; 9 positions agree with TRBD2. The germline V gene has CDR1 SGHAT and CDR2 FQDESV (reference sequence). CDR3 length: 17 amino acids. V lost 5 bases to trimming and J lost 1 base; unmatched junction nucleotides: 12. As DNA, the CDR3 is TGTGCCAGCAGCCCCCCGGGGGGAGCGGGAGGTTCCTACGAGCAGTACTTC. Its protein is CASSPPGGAGGSYEQYF.

This clone was counted once. The V gene is TRBV19, the J gene TRBJ1-2, with a tentative D call TRBD1 (6 bases). Germline V gives CDR1 LNHDA, CDR2 SQIVND (reference sequence). The CDR3 length is 17 residues. V was clipped by 3 bases and J by 6 bases, with 23 bases between them. The CDR3 bases are TGTGCCAGTAGTATCATCCTACCAGACAGGCGGACCCATGGCTACACCTTC. Translating it yields CASSIILPDRRTHGYTF.

The chain uses TRBV11-2 and TRBJ1-1, with TRBD1 matching over 7 bases. The trim removed 4 bases at V and 0 bases at J, leaving 5 bases unmatched. The CDR3 length is 15 residues. The V gene's germline CDR1 is SGHAT and CDR2 FQNNGV. The CDR3 loop is CASSSETGMNTEAFF. The CDR3 DNA reads as TGTGCCAGCAGCTCCGAGACAGGGATGAACACTGAAGCTTTCTTT.

This clone was detected only a few times. The J gene is TRBJ1-1, the V gene TRBV19; D unresolved. This CDR3 has 13 amino acids. CDR1 and CDR2 from the germline V gene are LNHDA and SQIVND (reference sequence). V gave up 7 bases and J gave up 0 bases, with 9 bases separating them. This CDR3 is CASKATVNTEAFF. The CDR3, as DNA: TGTGCCAGTAAGGCAACAGTGAACACTGAAGCTTTCTTT.

This clone was seen just once. The V and J genes are TRBV7-2 and TRBJ2-5; D unresolved. CDR3 length: 14 amino acids. The germline V gene has CDR1 SGHTA and CDR2 FQGNSA. Trimming cost V 3 bases and J 1 base, with 9 bases left between them. CDR3 amino acids: CASSFRSSQETQYF. The CDR3 DNA sequence: TGTGCCAGCAGCTTCCGGTCTAGCCAAGAGACCCAGTACTTC.

The chain joins TRBV11-3 to TRBJ2-1; a weak D match, TRBD2 (6 bases). The germline V and J ends were trimmed by 5 bases and 5 bases, with 16 bases remaining between them. The CDR3 extends over 15 amino acids. From germline, CDR1 is SGHNT and CDR2 YENEEA. Here the CDR3 DNA reads TGTGCCAGCAGCCTCGCCCGCGGGATCGACAATGAGCAGTTCTTC. It is translated as CASSLARGIDNEQFF. The full variable domain, with the rest looked up from reference TRBV11-3 and TRBJ2-1, is EAGVVQSPRYKIIEKKQPVAFWCNPISGHNTLYWYLQNLGQGPELLIRYENEEAVDDSQLPKDRFSAERLKGVDSTLKIQPAELGDSAVYLCASSLARGIDNEQFFGPGTRLTVL.

This chain links TRBV7-9 with TRBJ2-5, with TRBD2 identical over 11 bases. TRBJ2-7 matches the DNA end more closely, so the J call is doubtful. This CDR3 spans 14 amino acids. Germline values: CDR1 SEHNR, CDR2 FQNEAQ (reference sequence). CDR3 protein: CASSTTSGMHEQYF. The DNA of the CDR3 is TGTGCCAGCAGCACGACTAGCGGGATGCACGAGCAGTACTTC.